These T cell receptor beta chains were read from a single sample in a study of blood T cell repertoires in COVID-19. Assay: immunoSEQ multiplex PCR; the TCRdb copy retains only in-frame clones and omits some. The data show over 120,000 clones, around 83% seen once. Input material: peripheral blood. Receptors were obtained from a man between 60 and 75 years old with active or convalescent COVID-19. Both conserved end residues are part of each CDR3. A D gene is named only where the DNA matches it firmly. Some rows have no size entry. The others give once, few or many, or a class for an expanded clone.

V gene,J gene,clone size,D gene,CDR3 protein,CDR3 DNA
TRBV6-5,TRBJ1-1,.,TRBD1,CASSYQTGVAFF,TGTGCCAGCAGTTACCAGACAGGGGTGGCTTTCTTT
TRBV2,TRBJ2-3,.,TRBD1,CASSDQTGGLDTQYF,TGTGCCAGCAGTGATCAAACAGGGGGCTTAGATACGCAGTATTTT
TRBV30,TRBJ1-2,.,.,CAWNGGLYGYDTF,TGTGCCTGGAACGGGGGACTCTATGGCTACGACACCTTC
TRBV12-5,TRBJ2-1,.,.,CASGLFAGIEQFF,TGTGCTAGTGGTTTGTTTGCAGGGATTGAGCAGTTCTTC
TRBV18,TRBJ1-4,.,.,CASSLQAGEKLFF,TGTGCCAGCTCACTTCAGGCCGGTGAAAAACTGTTTTTT
TRBV19,TRBJ1-5,once,TRBD1,CASSHWTGGDPFQPQHF,TGTGCCAGTAGCCACTGGACAGGGGGCGATCCATTCCAGCCCCAGCATTTT
TRBV9,TRBJ2-7,.,.,CASSVGNLDRTGEQYF,TGTGCCAGCAGCGTAGGGAATTTAGACCGAACGGGGGAGCAGTACTTC
TRBV11-2,TRBJ2-1,.,TRBD1,CASSLDRDRGYNEQFF,TGTGCCAGCAGCTTAGATCGGGACAGGGGATACAATGAGCAGTTCTTC
TRBV7-9,TRBJ1-2,.,TRBD1,CASSPRQGSYGYTF,TGTGCCAGCAGCCCCCGACAGGGTTCCTATGGCTACACCTTC
TRBV12-3/TRBV12-4,TRBJ1-1,.,.,CASSPGESTEAFF,TGTGCCAGCAGCCCAGGGGAGAGTACTGAAGCTTTCTTT
TRBV5-1,TRBJ1-2,few,TRBD1,CASSRRQGEDGYTF,TGCGCCAGCAGCAGGAGACAGGGGGAGGATGGCTACACCTTC
TRBV2,TRBJ2-1,.,TRBD1,CASSVGRTGNEQFF,TGTGCCAGCAGCGTGGGACGGACAGGGAATGAGCAGTTCTTC
TRBV29-1,TRBJ1-5,.,.,CSVANLYNQPQHF,TGCAGCGTTGCAAACCTATACAATCAGCCCCAGCATTTT
TRBV10-1,TRBJ2-1,.,TRBD2,CASSKTSGTRENEQFF,TGCGCCAGCTCCAAGACTAGCGGGACCAGGGAGAACGAGCAGTTCTTC
TRBV7-8,TRBJ1-1,.,TRBD1,CASSPRQGDTEAFF,TGTGCCAGCAGCCCCCGACAGGGAGACACTGAAGCTTTCTTT
TRBV29-1,TRBJ1-2,.,TRBD1,CSGRGHGYGYTF,TGCAGCGGCAGGGGGCATGGCTATGGCTACACCTTC
TRBV6-5,TRBJ2-1,few,.,CASSHQRGGLEQFF,TGTGCCAGCAGTCACCAAAGGGGGGGGCTTGAGCAGTTCTTC
TRBV6-2/TRBV6-3,TRBJ2-4,few,TRBD2,CASSSLLGLAGVRGYF,TGTGCCAGCAGTTCTTTACTCGGACTAGCGGGAGTACGGGGGTACTTC
TRBV28,TRBJ1-1,.,TRBD1,CASSRGTGGSAFF,TGTGCCAGCAGCCGGGGGACAGGGGGTTCGGCTTTCTTT
TRBV9,TRBJ2-7,.,TRBD2,CASSVRLAGGLTYEQYF,TGTGCCAGCAGCGTCAGACTAGCGGGGGGCCTTACCTACGAGCAGTACTTC
TRBV2,TRBJ1-1,.,.,CASSESGENTEAFF,TGTGCCAGCAGTGAGTCAGGGGAGAACACTGAAGCTTTCTTT
TRBV2,TRBJ1-1,.,TRBD1,CASRSQGAHTEAFF,TGTGCCAGCAGATCCCAGGGGGCCCACACTGAAGCTTTCTTT
TRBV12-5,TRBJ1-5,.,TRBD1,CASGQGEQPQHF,TGTGCTAGTGGTCAGGGGGAGCAGCCCCAGCATTTT
TRBV6-6,TRBJ1-2,.,.,CASSQDRIYGYTF,TGTGCCAGCAGCCAGGACAGAATCTATGGCTACACCTTC
TRBV2,TRBJ2-7,.,TRBD1,CASRSPGQGDLSEQYF,TGTGCCAGCAGATCTCCGGGACAGGGTGATTTGAGCGAGCAGTACTTC